These 5 T cell receptor beta chains came from one sample sequenced in a study of T cells in localized non-small cell lung cancer. TCRdb's copy holds only in-frame clones and misses some; the assay was immunoSEQ multiplex PCR. Of about 1,100 clones listed, roughly a sixth were seen once; the top ten hold about 17%. The source material was lung tumor tissue, sampled before any cancer treatment. The receptors here all came from a woman aged 35-75 years with stage II lung adenocarcinoma.

By sample fraction, this clone is large. The chain couples TRBV11-3 to TRBJ2-1; 8 positions agree with TRBD2. V shed 5 bases and J 2 bases; nucleotides not matched to a gene: 11. This CDR3 contains 17 residues. CDR1 is SGHNT and CDR2 is YENEEA in the germline V gene. The CDR3 DNA reads as TGTGCCAGCAGCCAAGCTGCGATCGGGAGGGCCTACAATGAGCAGTTCTTC. Translating it yields CASSQAAIGRAYNEQFF.

V is TRBV9 and J is TRBJ2-7, with a possible D match to TRBD1 (6 bases). Trimming took off 0 bases at V and 6 bases at J, with 7 bases between the two ends. Germline CDR1 is SGDLS and CDR2 is YYNGEE. There are 12 residues in the CDR3. CDR3 residues: CASSVGDTEQYF. Here the CDR3 DNA reads TGTGCCAGCAGCGTAGGGGACACCGAGCAGTACTTC.

This clone has only a few counts. The rearrangement uses TRBV4-1 and TRBJ2-7; 11 nucleotides line up with TRBD2. V dropped 3 bases and J dropped 3; count of bases not matched to a gene: 4. CDR3 size: 15 residues. Germline assignment: CDR1 MGHRA and CDR2 YSYEKL. CDR3 amino acids: CASSHYSGRGYEQYF. Written as DNA, the CDR3 is TGCGCCAGCAGCCACTATAGCGGGAGGGGCTACGAGCAGTACTTC.

This clone was recorded a few times. The rearrangement joins TRBV11-3 to TRBJ2-3, with D possibly matching TRBD1 (6 bases). The ends were cut back, 4 bases at V and 0 bases at J, with 17 bases in the middle. The CDR3 covers 17 residues. CDR1 and CDR2 from the germline V gene are SGHNT and YENEEA. CDR3 region: CASSSSDRPRSTDTQYF. In nucleotides, the CDR3 is TGTGCCAGCAGCTCCTCTGACAGGCCTCGTAGCACAGATACGCAGTATTTT.

This clone was picked up a small number of times. The CDR3 region has the DNA TGTGCCAGCAGTCCTCGTCAGCGGGGGCCCGGGTACAATGAGCAGTTCTTC. Protein: CASSPRQRGPGYNEQFF. This chain joins TRBV11-3 and TRBJ2-1; the match to TRBD2 covers 8 bases. CDR1 is SGHNT and CDR2 is YENEEA in the germline V gene. The CDR3 is made up of 17 amino acids. V shed 6 bases, J shed 4 bases, and the junction held 14 bases outside the gene matches.